The clone carrying this T cell receptor (beta chain) came up once. Each TRB amplification used about 230-550 ng of genomic DNA from blood. The data stem from a study of T and B cells in COVID-19 patients. This CDR3 spans 15 amino acids. V dropped 5 bases and J dropped 5; count of bases not matched to a gene: 10. In germline, CDR1 is MNHEY, CDR2 SVGAGI. Multiplex PCR with BIOMED2 TRB-A/B primer pools amplified TRB rearrangements. From the multiplex PCR reads, TCRdb called clonotypes with MiXCR, one entry per CDR3 protein. The sample includes over 5,500 distinct CDR3 sequences, 25% to 35% of them seen just once.

The rearrangement joins TRBV6-5 to TRBJ1-1; 8 positions agree with TRBD1. Source material: blood. This receptor was obtained from a human donor with active COVID-19. The donor label of this sample is uncertain. The CDR3 sequence: CASSLTQGARTEAFF. Here the CDR3 DNA reads TGTGCCAGCAGTCTTACTCAGGGGGCGCGGACTGAAGCTTTCTTT.